The clone carrying this T cell receptor (beta chain) has only a few counts. Its target is not known. The sample comes from a study of molecular identifiers for immune sequencing clone quantification. TCRdb redid the calling of the PCR reads with MiXCR, one entry per CDR3 protein. In the table there are about 500,000 distinct CDR3 sequences, roughly 26% of which are singletons. Investigators produced naive CD8 libraries from around 20,000 to 1,000,000 sorted cells, drawing on 10%, 30% or 50% RNA. Naive CD8 T cells were sorted as CD8+CD4-CCR7+CD45RA+. J was trimmed by 4 bases and V by 2 bases; bases with no gene match: 7. This CDR3 has 16 amino acids. Germline V CDR1 and CDR2: SGHVS, FNYEAQ. Notes on the study in general: Beyond 20 RNA copies, clones held over 98% of effector molecules, compared with under 1% in naive cells. Barcode-sharing identical TCR molecules could underestimate highly expanded clone sizes.

Sequenced input: naive CD8+ T cells from blood, with Jurkat cell RNA spiked in. The subset was: FACS-sorted CD8+CD4-CCR7+CD45RA+ naive T cells. This TCR came from a human donor in good health. Some libraries in this study had Jurkat cell RNA spiked in. The chain is built from TRBV7-6 and TRBJ2-2; 7 positions match TRBD2. The CDR3 DNA sequence: TGTGCCAGCAGCTTATGGCGGGAGAGCAGCACCGGGGAGCTGTTTTTT. The encoded protein is CASSLWRESSTGELFF.